This entry concerns a single TCR beta chain. In germline, CDR1 is SQVTM, CDR2 ANQGSEA. This CDR3 contains 13 residues. J was trimmed by 8 bases and V by 3 bases; bases with no gene match: 6. This sample stems from a study of cytomegalovirus exposure and HLA in healthy donors. The PCR made use of 60 Vbeta and 13 Jbeta primers. Measured with immunoSEQ multiplex PCR; TCRdb has only the in-frame clones, and not every one. The sample table sets out more than 85,000 clones. The sequenced sample consisted of PBMCs. The sequence derives from a girl between 10 and 17 years old in good health and CMV-seropositive. The rearrangement uses TRBV29-1 and TRBJ2-1; 8 bases are shared with TRBD1. The CDR3 sequence: CSVDLTGADEQFF. CDR3 nucleotide sequence: TGCAGCGTTGACCTGACAGGGGCCGATGAGCAGTTCTTC.